The table lists the clone carrying this TCR beta chain with many counts. Its antigen remains unidentified. Germline V lookup: CDR1 KGHSH, CDR2 LQKENI. This CDR3 spans 15 amino acids. Losses at the gene ends were 2 bases for V and 2 bases for J; bases not matched to a gene: 4. The data were taken from a study of T cells after yellow fever vaccination. A single record per CDR3 protein comes from TCRdb applying MiXCR to the 5' RACE reads. There are 450,000 to 600,000 distinct CDR3 sequences in the sample; 13% occur only once, and 11% to 15% lies in the top ten. Whole-study results and caveats: Sorted repertoires could include abundant contaminating clonotypes from bulk cells. Only a small proportion of the clonotypes turned up in both the CD4 and the CD8 compartments, likely arising from convergent recombination. Re-detected after boosting: most primary clones, around 96% of CD4 and about 85% of CD8.

This chain uses TRBV18 with TRBJ2-3; the match to TRBD2 covers 7 bases. The clonotype originates from a man aged 25-45 years who received the YFV17D yellow fever vaccine. Sequencing was performed on PBMCs, taken on the day of the yellow fever booster vaccination. Written as DNA, the CDR3 is TGTGCCAGCTCACCAATTGCGGGAGACACAGATACGCAGTATTTT. Translating gives CASSPIAGDTDTQYF.